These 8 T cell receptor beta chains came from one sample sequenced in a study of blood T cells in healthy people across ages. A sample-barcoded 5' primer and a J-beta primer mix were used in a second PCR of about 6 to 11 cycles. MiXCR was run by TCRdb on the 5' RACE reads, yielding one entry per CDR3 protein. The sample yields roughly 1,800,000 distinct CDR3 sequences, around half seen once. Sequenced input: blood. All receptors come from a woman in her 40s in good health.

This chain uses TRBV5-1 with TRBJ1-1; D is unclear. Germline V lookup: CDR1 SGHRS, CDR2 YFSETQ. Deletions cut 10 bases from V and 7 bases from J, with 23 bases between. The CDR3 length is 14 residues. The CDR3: CAGMKRASGNEAFF. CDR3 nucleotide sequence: TGCGCCGGCATGAAGCGCGCGTCGGGCAATGAAGCTTTCTTT.

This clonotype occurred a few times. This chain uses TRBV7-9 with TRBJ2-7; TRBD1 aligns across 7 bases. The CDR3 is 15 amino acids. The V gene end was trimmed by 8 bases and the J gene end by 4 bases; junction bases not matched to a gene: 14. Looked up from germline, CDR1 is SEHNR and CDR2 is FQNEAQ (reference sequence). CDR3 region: CASGTDRRRGYEQYF. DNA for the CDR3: TGTGCCAGCGGCACGGACAGGCGAAGGGGATACGAGCAGTACTTC.

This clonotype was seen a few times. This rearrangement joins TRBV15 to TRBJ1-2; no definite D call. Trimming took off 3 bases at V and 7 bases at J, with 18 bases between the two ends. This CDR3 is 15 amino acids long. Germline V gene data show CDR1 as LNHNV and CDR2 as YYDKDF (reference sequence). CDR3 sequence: CATSREPRSEGGYTF. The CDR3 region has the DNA TGTGCCACCAGCAGGGAACCTCGGTCAGAGGGTGGCTACACCTTC.

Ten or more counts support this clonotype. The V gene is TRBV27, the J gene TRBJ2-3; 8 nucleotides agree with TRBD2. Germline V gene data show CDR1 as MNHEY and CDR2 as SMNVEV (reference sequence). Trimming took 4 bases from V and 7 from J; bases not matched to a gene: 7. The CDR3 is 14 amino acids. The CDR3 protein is CASSSSGGPYTQYF. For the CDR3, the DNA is TGTGCCAGCAGTTCCTCGGGGGGGCCGTATACGCAGTATTTT.

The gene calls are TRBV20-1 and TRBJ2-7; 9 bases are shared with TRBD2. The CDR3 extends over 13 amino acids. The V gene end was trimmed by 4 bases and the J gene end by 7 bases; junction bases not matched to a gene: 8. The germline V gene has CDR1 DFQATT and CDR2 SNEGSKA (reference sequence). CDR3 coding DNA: TGCAGTGCTATGGGACTAGCCTACAATGAGCAGTACTTC. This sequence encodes CSAMGLAYNEQYF.

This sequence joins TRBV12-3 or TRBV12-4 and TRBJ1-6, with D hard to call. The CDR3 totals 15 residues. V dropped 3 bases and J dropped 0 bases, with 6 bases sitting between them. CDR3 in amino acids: CASSFANSYNSPLHF. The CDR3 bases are TGTGCCAGCAGTTTTGCGAACTCCTATAATTCACCCCTCCACTTT.

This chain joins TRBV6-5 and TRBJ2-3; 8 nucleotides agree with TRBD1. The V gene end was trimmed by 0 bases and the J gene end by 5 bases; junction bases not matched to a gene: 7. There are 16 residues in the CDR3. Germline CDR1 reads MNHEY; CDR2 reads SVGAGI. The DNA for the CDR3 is TGTGCCAGCAGTTACTCGGGGACAGGAGTTAAAGATACGCAGTATTTT. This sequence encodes CASSYSGTGVKDTQYF.

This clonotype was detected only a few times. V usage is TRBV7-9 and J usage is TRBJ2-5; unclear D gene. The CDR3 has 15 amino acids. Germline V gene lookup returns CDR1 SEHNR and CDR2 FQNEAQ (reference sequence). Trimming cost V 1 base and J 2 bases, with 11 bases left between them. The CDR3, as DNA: TGTGCCAGCAGCTTAGTTTCGGCCGGGCAAGAGACCCAGTACTTC. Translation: CASSLVSAGQETQYF.